This T cell receptor (beta chain) is drawn from a study of blood T cell repertoires in COVID-19. At the level of the study: Samples of COVID-19 (acute and convalescent) were obtained from the United States, Italy and Spain.

In the authors' workflow: The assay estimated nucleated cells by amplifying reference gene primers. The table came from immunoSEQ multiplex PCR; TCRdb's copy has only in-frame clones and leaves some out. V and J calls and clone size are given by that table; D and trimming were obtained from the DNA. This table has about 290,000 clones, approximately 86% appearing once. Germline CDR1 and CDR2: KGHSH and LQKENI. CDR3 length: 15 amino acids. V dropped 3 bases and J dropped 2 bases, with 11 bases sitting between them. The TCR comes from a woman between 50 and 59 years old with active or convalescent COVID-19. The V gene is TRBV18, the J gene TRBJ2-1, with D maybe TRBD2 (6 bases). Specimen: peripheral blood. The CDR3 DNA reads as TGTGCCAGCTCACCGGCCGGCGGGACCTACAATGAGCAGTTCTTC. This gives the protein CASSPAGGTYNEQFF.